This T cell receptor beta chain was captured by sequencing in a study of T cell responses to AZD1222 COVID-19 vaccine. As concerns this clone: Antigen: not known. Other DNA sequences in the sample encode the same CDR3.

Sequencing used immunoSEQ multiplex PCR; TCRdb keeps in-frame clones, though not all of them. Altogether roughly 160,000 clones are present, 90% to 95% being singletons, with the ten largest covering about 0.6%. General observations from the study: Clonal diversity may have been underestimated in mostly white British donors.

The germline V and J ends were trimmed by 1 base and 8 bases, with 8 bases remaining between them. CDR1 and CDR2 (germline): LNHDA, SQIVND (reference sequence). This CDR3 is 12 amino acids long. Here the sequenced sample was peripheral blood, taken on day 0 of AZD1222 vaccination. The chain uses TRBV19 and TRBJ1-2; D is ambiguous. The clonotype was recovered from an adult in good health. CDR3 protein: CASSIGGGGYTF. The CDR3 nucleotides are TGTGCCAGTAGTATAGGTGGAGGAGGCTACACCTTC.